The clone carrying this T cell receptor beta chain has at least ten counts. The sample originates from a study of early T cells in non-severe SARS-CoV-2 infection. The length of the CDR3 is 16 residues. V lost 4 bases and J 8 bases, leaving 20 bases between the germline ends. CDR1 and CDR2 (germline): LGHNA, YNFKEQ. Each single cDNA molecule received a unique molecular identifier. TCRdb passed the 5' RACE reads through MiXCR, listing each CDR3 protein once. The sample shows approximately 70,000 distinct CDR3 sequences, 9.5% to 15% of them seen only once. The material sequenced was whole blood, taken at baseline. This TCR was sampled from an adult who was a healthcare worker with PCR-confirmed SARS-CoV-2 infection or an uninfected control (not recorded which). The chain has TRBV4-2 and TRBJ1-4; D is unresolved. This CDR3 reads CASSRMSHGSEEKLFF. CDR3 DNA sequence: TGTGCCAGCAGCCGAATGTCACATGGATCTGAGGAAAAACTGTTTTTT.